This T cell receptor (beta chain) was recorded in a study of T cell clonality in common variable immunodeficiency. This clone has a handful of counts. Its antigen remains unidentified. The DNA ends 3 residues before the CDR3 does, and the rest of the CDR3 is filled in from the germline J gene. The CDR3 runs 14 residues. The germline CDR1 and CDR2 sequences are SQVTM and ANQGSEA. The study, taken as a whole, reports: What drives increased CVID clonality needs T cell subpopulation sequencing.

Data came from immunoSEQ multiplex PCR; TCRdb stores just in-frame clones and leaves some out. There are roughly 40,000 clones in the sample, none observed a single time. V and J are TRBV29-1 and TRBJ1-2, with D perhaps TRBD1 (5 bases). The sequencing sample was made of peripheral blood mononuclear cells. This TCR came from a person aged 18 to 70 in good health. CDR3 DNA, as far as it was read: TGCAGCGTTTCAGGGCTTCTTCTCACAGATACC. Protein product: CSVSGLLLTDT. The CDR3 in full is CSVSGLLLTDTYTF.